This TCR beta chain is drawn from a study of cytomegalovirus exposure and HLA in healthy donors. Primers: 60 Vbeta forward and 13 Jbeta reverse. The assay was immunoSEQ multiplex PCR, and TCRdb's table has in-frame clones only and misses some. The sample records around 120,000 clones, about 85% being singletons. Unmatched junction bases numbered 5, after V lost 6 bases and J lost 12 bases. Germline V gene data show CDR1 as SNHLY and CDR2 as FYNNEI. This CDR3 has 11 residues. This clone appeared a few times. The sequenced material came from PBMCs. This sequence was found in a boy between 10 and 17 years old in good health and CMV-seronegative. V usage is TRBV2 and J usage is TRBJ2-1, with 7 nucleotides matching TRBD2. The CDR3 sequence: CASSILAMQFF. In DNA, the CDR3 is TGTGCCAGCAGCATACTAGCGATGCAGTTCTTC.